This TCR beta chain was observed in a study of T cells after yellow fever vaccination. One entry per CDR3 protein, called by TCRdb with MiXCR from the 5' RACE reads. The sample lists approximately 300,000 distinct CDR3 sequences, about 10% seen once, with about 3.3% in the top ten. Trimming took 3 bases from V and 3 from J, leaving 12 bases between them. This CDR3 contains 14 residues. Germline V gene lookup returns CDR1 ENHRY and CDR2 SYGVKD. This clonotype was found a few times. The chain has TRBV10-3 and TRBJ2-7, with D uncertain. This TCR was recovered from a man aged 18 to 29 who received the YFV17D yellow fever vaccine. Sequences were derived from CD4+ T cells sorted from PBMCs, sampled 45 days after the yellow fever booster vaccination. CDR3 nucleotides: TGTGCCATCAGTGAAACGTGGATTAGCTACGAGCAGTACTTC. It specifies CAISETWISYEQYF.